This entry concerns a single TCR beta chain. These data originate in a study of blood T cells in healthy people across ages. V shed 3 bases, J shed 3 bases, and the junction held 6 bases outside the gene matches. CDR1 and CDR2 (germline): MNHEY, SMNVEV (reference sequence). CDR3 length equals 15 residues. Sample-barcoded 5' priming and a J-beta primer mix drove a second PCR of about 7 to 11 cycles. MiXCR, run by TCRdb on the 5' RACE reads, gives a single entry per CDR3 protein. The table includes about 1.4 million distinct CDR3 sequences, approximately 60% detected once. This chain uses TRBV27 with TRBJ1-2, with 8 bases aligning to TRBD1. The receptor's source is a young man in good health. Source material: blood. CDR3 DNA sequence: TGTGCCAGCAGTTTCCTACAGGGGGGATACTATGGCTACACCTTC. Its protein product is CASSFLQGGYYGYTF.